A single TCR beta chain is shown here with its context. The CDR3 length is 15 residues. V shed 3 bases, J shed 2 bases, and the junction held 5 bases outside the gene matches. CDR1 and CDR2 from the germline V gene are MNHEY and SVGEGT. This sample was included in a study of blood T cell repertoires in COVID-19. The table came from immunoSEQ multiplex PCR; TCRdb's copy has only in-frame clones and leaves some out. The profile shows 100,000 or so clones, around nine tenths of them singletons. This clonotype originated in a man aged 65-85 years with acute or convalescent COVID-19. This chain joins TRBV6-2 or TRBV6-3 and TRBJ2-7, with TRBD2 matching over 9 bases. Sequencing input: peripheral blood. This chain's CDR3 is CASSYIAGATYEQYF. CDR3 sequence (DNA): TGTGCCAGCAGTTATATAGCGGGGGCCACCTACGAGCAGTACTTC.